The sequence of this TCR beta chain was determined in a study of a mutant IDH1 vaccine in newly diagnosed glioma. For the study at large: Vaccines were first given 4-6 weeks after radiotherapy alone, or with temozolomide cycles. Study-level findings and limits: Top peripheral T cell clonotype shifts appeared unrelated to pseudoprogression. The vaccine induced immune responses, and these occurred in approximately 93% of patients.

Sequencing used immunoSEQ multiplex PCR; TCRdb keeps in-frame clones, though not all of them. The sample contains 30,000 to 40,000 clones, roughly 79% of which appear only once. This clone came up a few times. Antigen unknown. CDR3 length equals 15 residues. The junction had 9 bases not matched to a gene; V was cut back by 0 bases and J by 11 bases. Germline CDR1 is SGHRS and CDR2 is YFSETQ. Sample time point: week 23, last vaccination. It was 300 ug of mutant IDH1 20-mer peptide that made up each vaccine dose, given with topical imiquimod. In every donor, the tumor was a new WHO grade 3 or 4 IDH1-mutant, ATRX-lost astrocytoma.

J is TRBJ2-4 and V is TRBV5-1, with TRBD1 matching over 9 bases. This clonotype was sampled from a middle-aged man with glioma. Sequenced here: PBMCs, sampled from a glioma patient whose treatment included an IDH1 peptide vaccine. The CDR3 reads CASSLGDRAITLQYF. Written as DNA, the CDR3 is TGCGCCAGCAGCTTGGGGGACAGGGCTATAACCCTTCAGTACTTC. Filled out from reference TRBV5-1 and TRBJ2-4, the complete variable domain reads KAGVTQTPRYLIKTRGQQVTLSCSPISGHRSVSWYQQTPGQGLQFLFEYFSETQRNKGNFPGRFSGRQFSNSRSEMNVSTLELGDSALYLCASSLGDRAITLQYFGAGTRLSVL.